Listed below are T cell receptor beta chains from one sample, sequenced in a study of blood T cell repertoires in COVID-19. TCRdb keeps only in-frame clones here, not all; method: immunoSEQ multiplex PCR. The sample comprises 300,000 to 350,000 clones, about 88% of which are singletons, and approximately 1% rests with the top ten. Sample: PBMCs or T cells enriched from blood (not recorded which). The source is a woman in her thirties who had been exposed to COVID-19. Both conserved end residues are part of each CDR3. A D gene is named only where the DNA matches it firmly. A row's size may be missing; if present it is once, few, many or a size class.

v_call	clone_size	d_call	j_call	cdr3_aa	cdr3_nt
TRBV3-1/TRBV3-2	-	TRBD1	TRBJ1-1	CASSGQGVLTANWNTEAFF	TGTGCCAGCAGCGGACAGGGAGTTCTGACCGCGAACTGGAACACTGAAGCTTTCTTT
TRBV18	-	TRBD2	TRBJ2-5	CASSPPVLAGMWQETQYF	TGTGCCAGCTCACCACCGGTCCTAGCGGGAATGTGGCAAGAGACCCAGTACTTC
TRBV11-3	few	TRBD1	TRBJ2-7	CASSHPGQGSGEQYF	TGTGCCAGCAGCCACCCGGGACAGGGATCTGGCGAGCAGTACTTC
TRBV7-6	-	-	TRBJ2-3	CASSLVVGGTDTQYF	TGTGCCAGCAGCTTAGTGGTCGGGGGAACAGATACGCAGTATTTT
TRBV19	-	TRBD2	TRBJ2-2	CASSIPPGTSEAGELFF	TGTGCCAGTAGTATACCCCCCGGGACTAGCGAGGCCGGGGAGCTGTTTTTT
TRBV14	-	TRBD1	TRBJ1-2	CASSQSTPDRDNYGYTF	TGTGCCAGCAGCCAAAGTACCCCAGACAGGGACAACTATGGCTACACCTTC
TRBV6-1	-	TRBD1	TRBJ1-5	CASSADRVEGYRPQHF	TGTGCCAGCAGTGCGGACAGGGTGGAGGGTTATCGGCCCCAGCATTTT
TRBV11-2	-	TRBD1	TRBJ2-7	CASSIRTGAGEQYF	TGTGCCAGCAGCATAAGGACAGGGGCCGGCGAGCAGTACTTC
TRBV5-1	-	TRBD2	TRBJ2-7	CASSQRTAGTSGSFVYEQYF	TGCGCCAGCAGCCAGCGGACTGCCGGGACTAGCGGGAGTTTTGTCTACGAGCAGTACTTC
TRBV6-5	-	-	TRBJ1-1	CASSLQGGRTEAFF	TGTGCCAGCAGTCTACAGGGAGGGAGGACTGAAGCTTTCTTT
TRBV24-1	-	-	TRBJ1-2	CATSDSQRLGYTF	TGTGCCACCAGTGATTCACAGCGGCTGGGCTACACCTTC
TRBV27	-	TRBD1	TRBJ2-5	CASSARTGGETQYF	TGTGCCAGCAGTGCGCGGACAGGGGGAGAGACCCAGTACTTC
TRBV9	once	TRBD1	TRBJ1-1	CASSATGGGRTEAFF	TGTGCCAGCAGCGCCACAGGGGGCGGGCGGACTGAAGCTTTCTTT
TRBV6-5	-	-	TRBJ2-7	CASSYASSYEQYF	TGTGCCAGCAGTTACGCCAGCTCCTACGAGCAGTACTTC
TRBV19	-	TRBD2	TRBJ2-1	CASSTPTSGKGFSGNEQFF	TGTGCCAGTAGTACCCCGACTAGCGGGAAGGGTTTCAGCGGCAATGAGCAGTTCTTC
TRBV7-6	-	-	TRBJ2-3	CASSNSRGEADTQYF	TGTGCCAGCAGCAATAGCAGGGGAGAGGCAGATACGCAGTATTTT
TRBV27	-	TRBD1	TRBJ1-1	CASSALQGRGTEAFF	TGTGCCAGCAGTGCGCTACAGGGGCGCGGTACTGAAGCTTTCTTT
TRBV18	-	TRBD1	TRBJ1-1	CASSPSTGGREAFF	TGTGCCAGCTCACCATCAACAGGGGGCCGGGAGGCTTTCTTT
TRBV29-1	-	-	TRBJ1-3	CSVGGRAASSGNTIYF	TGCAGCGTTGGGGGGAGGGCAGCTAGCTCTGGAAACACCATATATTTT
TRBV7-6	-	TRBD1	TRBJ2-2	CASSAQGANTGELFF	TGTGCCAGCAGCGCACAGGGGGCAAACACCGGGGAGCTGTTTTTT
TRBV19	-	TRBD2	TRBJ2-5	CASSFPTSGMETQYF	TGTGCCAGTAGTTTCCCGACTAGCGGGATGGAGACCCAGTACTTC
TRBV21-1	-	-	TRBJ2-3	CASSNDRGSSTDTQYF	TGTGCCAGCAGCAACGATAGGGGAAGTAGCACAGATACGCAGTATTTT
TRBV10-3	-	TRBD1	TRBJ1-1	CAIRDRVLNTEAFF	TGTGCCATCAGGGACAGGGTATTGAACACTGAAGCTTTCTTT
TRBV5-4	-	TRBD1	TRBJ2-7	CASSGQDSYEQYF	TGTGCCAGCAGTGGACAGGACTCCTACGAGCAGTACTTC
TRBV7-9	once	-	TRBJ2-3	CASSLGATKSTDTQYF	TGTGCCAGCAGCTTAGGGGCGACAAAAAGCACAGATACGCAGTATTTT
TRBV14	-	-	TRBJ2-1	CASSGPQGRLFSSEFNEQFF	TGTGCCAGCAGCGGGCCACAGGGGAGGCTTTTTTCGTCGGAATTCAATGAGCAGTTCTTC
TRBV5-1	-	-	TRBJ1-1	CASSGGVTIEAFF	TGCGCCAGCAGCGGGGGGGTGACCATAGAAGCTTTCTTT
TRBV10-3	-	TRBD1	TRBJ1-2	CATGQGIAVGYGYTF	TGTGCCACCGGACAGGGTATAGCGGTGGGGTATGGCTACACCTTC
TRBV27	-	TRBD2	TRBJ2-5	CASSSAGTNQETQYF	TGTGCCAGCAGTTCAGCCGGGACTAACCAAGAGACCCAGTACTTC
TRBV19	-	TRBD2	TRBJ2-7	CASSSPGLARAYEQYF	TGTGCCAGTAGCTCACCCGGACTAGCCAGGGCCTACGAGCAGTACTTC
TRBV6-5	-	-	TRBJ1-5	CASKNTGHNQPQHF	TGTGCCAGCAAAAACACAGGCCACAATCAGCCCCAGCATTTT
TRBV6-5	-	-	TRBJ1-1	CASRQGWNTEAFF	TGTGCCAGCAGACAGGGCTGGAACACTGAAGCTTTCTTT
TRBV2	-	TRBD1	TRBJ1-5	CASTQGISNQPQHF	TGTGCCAGCACACAGGGGATTAGCAATCAGCCCCAGCATTTT
TRBV7-9	once	TRBD1	TRBJ2-7	CASSSTGASSYEQYF	TGTGCCAGCAGCTCAACAGGGGCCAGCTCCTACGAGCAGTACTTC
TRBV27	-	TRBD2	TRBJ2-7	CASSLFSLAASGAGEQYF	TGTGCCAGCAGTTTATTTAGTCTCGCGGCTAGCGGGGCGGGTGAGCAGTACTTC
TRBV19	-	-	TRBJ1-5	CATRHRNQPQHF	TGTGCCACCAGACATCGGAATCAGCCCCAGCATTTT
TRBV7-3	-	TRBD2	TRBJ2-5	CASSLAGEVGETQYF	TGTGCCAGCAGCTTAGCGGGAGAAGTAGGGGAGACCCAGTACTTC
TRBV4-1	-	-	TRBJ1-1	CASSQDSRVIREAFF	TGCGCCAGCAGCCAAGATTCCCGGGTAATTCGTGAAGCTTTCTTT
TRBV5-1	-	-	TRBJ2-1	CASSLEGHLSYNEQFF	TGCGCCAGCAGCTTGGAGGGACACCTCTCCTACAATGAGCAGTTCTTC
TRBV25-1	-	TRBD1	TRBJ2-7	CASSADRGINEQYF	TGTGCCAGCAGTGCGGACAGGGGGATCAACGAGCAGTACTTC
TRBV18	-	TRBD2	TRBJ2-3	CASSPRAGLAGDPGGTDTQYF	TGTGCCAGCTCACCGAGGGCTGGACTAGCGGGAGATCCTGGGGGCACAGATACGCAGTATTTT
TRBV5-1	-	TRBD1	TRBJ2-5	CASSLVATGGQETQYF	TGCGCCAGCAGCTTGGTGGCCACAGGGGGACAAGAGACCCAGTACTTC
TRBV14	-	-	TRBJ2-4	CASSQWGGIGIQYF	TGTGCCAGCAGCCAATGGGGCGGTATAGGCATTCAGTACTTC
TRBV27	-	-	TRBJ1-5	CASSSAPGISNQPQHF	TGTGCCAGCAGTTCCGCCCCCGGGATCAGCAATCAGCCCCAGCATTTT
TRBV5-6	-	TRBD1	TRBJ2-7	CASSALGTGSYEQYF	TGTGCCAGCAGCGCTCTAGGGACAGGGTCCTACGAGCAGTACTTC
TRBV29-1	-	-	TRBJ1-5	CSVGQEQNQPQHF	TGCAGCGTTGGACAGGAGCAAAATCAGCCCCAGCATTTT
TRBV3-1/TRBV3-2	-	-	TRBJ1-6	CASRAQGNSPLHF	TGTGCCAGCAGGGCGCAGGGAAATTCACCCCTCCACTTT
TRBV9	-	-	TRBJ2-1	CASSVVDNNEQFF	TGTGCCAGCAGCGTAGTAGATAACAATGAGCAGTTCTTC
TRBV7-8	once	-	TRBJ2-1	CASSLIADEQFF	TGTGCCAGCAGCTTAATAGCGGATGAGCAGTTCTTC
TRBV7-8	-	TRBD1	TRBJ1-4	CASSLAPRTGARSNEKLFF	TGTGCCAGCAGCTTAGCGCCGAGGACAGGCGCCAGATCAAATGAAAAACTGTTTTTT
TRBV18	-	-	TRBJ1-2	CASSPRDKPSYGYTF	TGTGCCAGCTCACCGAGGGACAAACCGAGTTATGGCTACACCTTC
TRBV2	-	TRBD1	TRBJ2-3	CASSDPRLGQGSLSTDTQYF	TGTGCCAGCAGTGACCCCCGATTGGGACAGGGAAGTCTAAGCACAGATACGCAGTATTTT
TRBV19	once	-	TRBJ1-6	CASSFEGSPLHF	TGTGCCAGTAGTTTTGAGGGTTCACCCCTCCACTTT
TRBV18	once	TRBD1	TRBJ2-7	CASSTGTVGYEQYF	TGTGCCAGCTCAACCGGGACAGTGGGCTACGAGCAGTACTTC
TRBV28	-	TRBD2	TRBJ2-7	CASSLIAGTSGTGEQYF	TGTGCCAGCAGTTTAATCGCGGGGACTAGCGGGACGGGGGAGCAGTACTTC
TRBV6-5	-	TRBD1	TRBJ1-3	CATWDRVYSGNTIYF	TGTGCCACATGGGACAGGGTTTACTCTGGAAACACCATATATTTT